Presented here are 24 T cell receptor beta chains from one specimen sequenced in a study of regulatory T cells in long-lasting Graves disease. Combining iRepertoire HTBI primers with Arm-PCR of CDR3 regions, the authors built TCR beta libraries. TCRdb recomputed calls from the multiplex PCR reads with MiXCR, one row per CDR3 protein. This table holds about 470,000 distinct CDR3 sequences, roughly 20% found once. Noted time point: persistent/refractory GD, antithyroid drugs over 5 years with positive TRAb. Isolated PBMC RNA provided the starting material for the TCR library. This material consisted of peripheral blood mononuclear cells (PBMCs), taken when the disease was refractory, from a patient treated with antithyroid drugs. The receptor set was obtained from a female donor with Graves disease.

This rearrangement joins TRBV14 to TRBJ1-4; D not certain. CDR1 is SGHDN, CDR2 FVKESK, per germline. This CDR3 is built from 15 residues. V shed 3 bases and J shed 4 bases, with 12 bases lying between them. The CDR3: CASSQEDRFNEKLFF. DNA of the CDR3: TGTGCCAGCAGCCAGGAGGACCGCTTTAATGAAAAACTGTTTTTT.

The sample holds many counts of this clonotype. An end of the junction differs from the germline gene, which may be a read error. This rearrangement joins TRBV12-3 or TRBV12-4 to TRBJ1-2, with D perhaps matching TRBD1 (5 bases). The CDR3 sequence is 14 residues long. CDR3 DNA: TGTGCCAGCAGCTTAGCCAGGGCTAACTATGGCTACACCTTC. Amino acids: CASSLARANYGYTF.

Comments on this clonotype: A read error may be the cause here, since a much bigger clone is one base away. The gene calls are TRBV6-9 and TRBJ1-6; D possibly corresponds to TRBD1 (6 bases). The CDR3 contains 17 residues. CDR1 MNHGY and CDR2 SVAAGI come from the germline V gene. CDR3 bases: TGTGCCAGCGGTTACCAAGTGGACCCAGGGGTCGGTTCACCCCTCCACTTT. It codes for CASGYQVDPGVGSPLHF.

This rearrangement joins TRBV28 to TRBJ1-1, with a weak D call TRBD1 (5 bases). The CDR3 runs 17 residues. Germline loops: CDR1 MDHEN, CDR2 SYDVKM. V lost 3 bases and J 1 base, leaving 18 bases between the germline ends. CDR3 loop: CASSFAGPSGGNTEAFF. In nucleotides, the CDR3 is TGTGCCAGCAGTTTTGCGGGGCCTTCGGGGGGGAACACTGAAGCTTTCTTT.

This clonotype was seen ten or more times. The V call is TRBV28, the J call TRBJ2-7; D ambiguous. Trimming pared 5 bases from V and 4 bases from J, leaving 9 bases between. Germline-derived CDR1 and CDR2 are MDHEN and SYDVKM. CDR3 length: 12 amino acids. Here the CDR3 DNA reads TGTGCCAGCAGTACATTGAAATACGAGCAGTACTTC. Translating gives CASSTLKYEQYF.

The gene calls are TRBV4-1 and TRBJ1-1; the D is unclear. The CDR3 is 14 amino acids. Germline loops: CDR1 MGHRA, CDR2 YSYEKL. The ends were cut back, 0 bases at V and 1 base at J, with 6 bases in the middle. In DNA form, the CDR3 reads TGCGCCAGCAGCCAAGATCTATGGAACACTGAAGCTTTCTTT. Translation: CASSQDLWNTEAFF.

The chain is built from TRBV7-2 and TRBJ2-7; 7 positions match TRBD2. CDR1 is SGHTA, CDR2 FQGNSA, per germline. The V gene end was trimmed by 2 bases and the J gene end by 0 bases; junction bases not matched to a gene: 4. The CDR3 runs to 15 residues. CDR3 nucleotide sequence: TGTGCCAGCAGCTTACCGTGGACTAGCTCCTACGAGCAGTACTTC. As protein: CASSLPWTSSYEQYF.

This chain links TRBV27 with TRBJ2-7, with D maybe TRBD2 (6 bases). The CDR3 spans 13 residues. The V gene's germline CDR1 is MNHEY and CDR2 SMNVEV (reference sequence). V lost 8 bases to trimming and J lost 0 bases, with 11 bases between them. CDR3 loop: CASRRTNSYEQYF. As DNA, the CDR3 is TGTGCCAGCCGCCGGACTAACTCCTACGAGCAGTACTTC.

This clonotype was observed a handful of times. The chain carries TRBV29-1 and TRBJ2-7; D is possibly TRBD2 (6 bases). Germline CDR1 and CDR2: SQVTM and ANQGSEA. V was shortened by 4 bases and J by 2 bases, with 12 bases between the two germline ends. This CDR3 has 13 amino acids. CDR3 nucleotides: TGCAGCGTTGGACCACCGGGGGCCTACGAGCAGTACTTC. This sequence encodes CSVGPPGAYEQYF.

CDR3 in DNA: TGTGCCTGGCGTATGAGCTCCTACGAGCAGTACTTC. It encodes CAWRMSSYEQYF. J is TRBJ2-7 and V is TRBV30; D unclear. Trimming cost V 5 bases and J 0 bases, with 8 bases left between them. The germline V gene encodes CDR1 GTSNPN and CDR2 SVGIG (reference sequence). The CDR3 contains 12 residues.

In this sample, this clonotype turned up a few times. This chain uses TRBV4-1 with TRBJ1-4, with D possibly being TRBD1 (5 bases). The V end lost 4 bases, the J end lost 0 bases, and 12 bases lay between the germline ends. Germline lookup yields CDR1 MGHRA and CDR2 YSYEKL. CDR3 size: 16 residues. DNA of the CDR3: TGCGCCAGCAGCCCCGGGGGACGTCCAACTAATGAAAAACTGTTTTTT. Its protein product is CASSPGGRPTNEKLFF.

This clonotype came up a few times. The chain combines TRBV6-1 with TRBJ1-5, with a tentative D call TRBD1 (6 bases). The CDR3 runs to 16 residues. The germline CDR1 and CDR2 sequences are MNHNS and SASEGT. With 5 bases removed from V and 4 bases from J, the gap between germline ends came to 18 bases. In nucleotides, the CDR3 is TGTGCCAGCAGTAAATACGGGGCACAGGGAAATCAGCCCCAGCATTTT. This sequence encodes CASSKYGAQGNQPQHF.

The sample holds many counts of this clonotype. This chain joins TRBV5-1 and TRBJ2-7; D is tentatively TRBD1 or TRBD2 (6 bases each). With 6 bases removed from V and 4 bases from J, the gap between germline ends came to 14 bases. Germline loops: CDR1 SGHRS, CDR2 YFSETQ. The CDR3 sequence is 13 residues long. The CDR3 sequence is CASTTQGGYEQYF. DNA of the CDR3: TGCGCCAGCACGACACAGGGAGGATACGAGCAGTACTTC.

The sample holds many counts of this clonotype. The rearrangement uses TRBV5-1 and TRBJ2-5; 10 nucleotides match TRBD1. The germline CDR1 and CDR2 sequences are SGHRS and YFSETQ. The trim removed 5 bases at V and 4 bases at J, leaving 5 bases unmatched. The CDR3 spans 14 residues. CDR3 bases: TGCGCCAGCAGAGCGACAGGGGGCATAGAGACCCAGTACTTC. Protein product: CASRATGGIETQYF.

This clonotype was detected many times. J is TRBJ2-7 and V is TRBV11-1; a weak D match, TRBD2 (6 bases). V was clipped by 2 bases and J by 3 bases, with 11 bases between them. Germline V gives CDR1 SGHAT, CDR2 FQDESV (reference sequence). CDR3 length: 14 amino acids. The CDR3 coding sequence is TGTGCCAGCAGCTTATCGGAGGGAGTCTACGAGCAGTACTTC. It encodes CASSLSEGVYEQYF.

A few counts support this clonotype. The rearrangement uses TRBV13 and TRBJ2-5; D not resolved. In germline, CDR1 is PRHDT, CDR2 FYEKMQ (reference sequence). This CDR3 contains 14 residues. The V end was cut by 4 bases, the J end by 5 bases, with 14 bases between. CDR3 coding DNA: TGTGCCAGCAGCTCCGGAATTATGGGGGAGACCCAGTACTTC. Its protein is CASSSGIMGETQYF.

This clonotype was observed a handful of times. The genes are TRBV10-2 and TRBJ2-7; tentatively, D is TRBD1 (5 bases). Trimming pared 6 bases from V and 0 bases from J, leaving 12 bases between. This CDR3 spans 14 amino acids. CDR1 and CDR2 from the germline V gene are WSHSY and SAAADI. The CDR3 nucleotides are TGCGCCAGCAGGCAGGGAAAAACCTCCTACGAGCAGTACTTC. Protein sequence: CASRQGKTSYEQYF.

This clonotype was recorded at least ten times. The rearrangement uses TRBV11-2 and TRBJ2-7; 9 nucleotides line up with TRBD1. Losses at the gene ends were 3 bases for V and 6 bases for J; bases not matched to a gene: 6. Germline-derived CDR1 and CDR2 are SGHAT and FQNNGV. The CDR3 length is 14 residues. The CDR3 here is CASSFHRGLSEQYF. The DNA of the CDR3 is TGTGCCAGCAGCTTTCACAGGGGGCTGTCCGAGCAGTACTTC.

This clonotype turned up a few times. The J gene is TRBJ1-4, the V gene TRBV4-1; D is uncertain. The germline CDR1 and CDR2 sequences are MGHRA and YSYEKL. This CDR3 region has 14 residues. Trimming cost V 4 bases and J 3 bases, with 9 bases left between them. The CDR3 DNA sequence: TGCGCCAGCAGCCCTGGAGTCTCTAATGAAAAACTGTTTTTT. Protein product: CASSPGVSNEKLFF.

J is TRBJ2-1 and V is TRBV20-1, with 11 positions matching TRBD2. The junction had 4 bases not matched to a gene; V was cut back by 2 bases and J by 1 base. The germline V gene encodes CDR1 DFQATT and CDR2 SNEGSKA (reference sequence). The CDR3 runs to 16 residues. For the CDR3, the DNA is TGCAGTGCTAGATTCCCTAGCGGGAGGTCCTACAATGAGCAGTTCTTC. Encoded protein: CSARFPSGRSYNEQFF.

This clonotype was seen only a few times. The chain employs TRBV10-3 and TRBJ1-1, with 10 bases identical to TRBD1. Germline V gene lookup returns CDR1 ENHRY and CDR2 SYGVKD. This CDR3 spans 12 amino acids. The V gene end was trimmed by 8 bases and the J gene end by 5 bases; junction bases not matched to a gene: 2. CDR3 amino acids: CAIGQGDTEAFF. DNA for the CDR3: TGTGCCATCGGACAGGGGGATACTGAAGCTTTCTTT.

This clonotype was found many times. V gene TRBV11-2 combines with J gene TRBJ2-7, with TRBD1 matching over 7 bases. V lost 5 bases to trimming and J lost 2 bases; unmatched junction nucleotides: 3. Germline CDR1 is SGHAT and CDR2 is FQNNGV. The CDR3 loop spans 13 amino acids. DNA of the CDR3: TGTGCCAGCAGCCTACAGGGGACCTACGAGCAGTACTTC. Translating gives CASSLQGTYEQYF.

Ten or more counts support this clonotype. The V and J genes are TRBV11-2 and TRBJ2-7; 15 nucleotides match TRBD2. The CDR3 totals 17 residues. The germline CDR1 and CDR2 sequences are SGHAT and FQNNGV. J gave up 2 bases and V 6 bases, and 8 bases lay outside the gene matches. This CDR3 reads CASSSGLAGGRAYEQYF. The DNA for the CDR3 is TGTGCCAGCAGTTCCGGACTAGCGGGAGGGAGGGCCTACGAGCAGTACTTC.

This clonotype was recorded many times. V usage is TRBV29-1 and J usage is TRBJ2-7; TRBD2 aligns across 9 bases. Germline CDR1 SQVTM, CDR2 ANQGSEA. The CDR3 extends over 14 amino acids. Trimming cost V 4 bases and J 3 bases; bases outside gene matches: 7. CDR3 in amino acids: CSVGPRLADYEQYF. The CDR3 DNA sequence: TGCAGCGTTGGCCCCCGACTAGCGGACTACGAGCAGTACTTC.